This is a list of T cell receptor beta chains from one sample in a study of CD8+ T cells in alopecia areata. TCRdb keeps only in-frame clones here, not all; method: immunoSEQ multiplex PCR. The sample carries tens of thousands of clones, approximately 58% recorded once. The material sequenced was CD8+ T cells sorted from blood, taken at week 0. These receptors were taken from a human donor with alopecia areata. Each CDR3 is given with its conserved first and last residue. D genes are given only for firm matches. The size of a clone is reported for some rows only, either as once, few or many, or as a class for expanded clones.

D	size	V	J	DNA	CDR3
TRBD1	NA	TRBV27	TRBJ1-2	TGTGCCAGCAGTTTGACAGGGGATGGCTATGGCTACACCTTC	CASSLTGDGYGYTF
NA	NA	TRBV7-2	TRBJ2-3	TGTGCCAGCAGCTTAGCGACGGGTCCAGATACGCAGTATTTT	CASSLATGPDTQYF
TRBD1	NA	TRBV27	TRBJ1-5	TGTGCCAGCAGTTCGGGACAGTATAGCAATCAGCCCCAGCATTTT	CASSSGQYSNQPQHF
TRBD2	once	TRBV7-9	TRBJ2-7	TGTGCCAGCAGCTCCTGGACTAGCGGGGGCCTCAGCTCCTACGAGCAGTACTTC	CASSSWTSGGLSSYEQYF
NA	NA	TRBV13	TRBJ2-1	TGTGCCAGCAGTGGGGCCTCACTCAACAATGAGCAGTTCTTC	CASSGASLNNEQFF
TRBD1	NA	TRBV15	TRBJ2-3	TGTGCCACCAGCAGCAACAGGGGGGACACAGATACGCAGTATTTT	CATSSNRGDTDTQYF
TRBD2	once	TRBV6-1	TRBJ2-5	TGTGCCAGCAGTGCCGCTAGCGGGAGGTTACAAGAGACCCAGTACTTC	CASSAASGRLQETQYF
NA	few	TRBV9	TRBJ2-5	TGTGCCAGCAGCGTATATCCGGTTTCAGCGGAGACCCAGTACTTC	CASSVYPVSAETQYF
NA	few	TRBV6-5	TRBJ1-2	TGTGCCAGCAGTTACGGGAGGGGGGCAGACTATGGCTACACCTTC	CASSYGRGADYGYTF
NA	few	TRBV5-1	TRBJ1-5	TGCGCCAGCAGCTTGCTTACAGCTTCCAATCAGCCCCAGCATTTT	CASSLLTASNQPQHF
NA	NA	TRBV7-9	TRBJ2-1	TGTGCCAGCAGCTTAACCGACAATGAGCAGTTCTTC	CASSLTDNEQFF
NA	NA	TRBV9	TRBJ2-7	TGTGCCAGCAGCTTGAACTACGAGCAGTACTTC	CASSLNYEQYF
NA	NA	TRBV18	TRBJ2-7	TGTGCCAGCTCACCACGTGGGGACCGACCCTACGAGCAGTACTTC	CASSPRGDRPYEQYF
TRBD1	NA	TRBV9	TRBJ2-5	TGTGCCAGCAGCGTGGGGACAGGCCACCAAGAGACCCAGTACTTC	CASSVGTGHQETQYF
NA	NA	TRBV27	TRBJ1-1	TGTGCCAGCAGTTTATGGGGATCCACTGAAGCTTTCTTT	CASSLWGSTEAFF
NA	NA	TRBV28	TRBJ1-2	TGTGCCAGCAGCTCCGCCCGCTTGGGGGCAGGGATCCTCTATGGCTACACCTTC	CASSSARLGAGILYGYTF
TRBD1	NA	TRBV9	TRBJ2-3	TGTGCCAGCAGCACTCGACAGGGTGTAGATACGCAGTATTTT	CASSTRQGVDTQYF
NA	NA	TRBV27	TRBJ2-6	TGTGCCAGCAGTCCCACCCGGGCGGGACAGACTGGGGCCAACGTCCTGACTTTC	CASSPTRAGQTGANVLTF
NA	NA	TRBV7-9	TRBJ2-1	TGTGCCAGCAGGGAGACTACCTCCTCCTACAATGAGCAGTTCTTC	CASRETTSSYNEQFF
NA	NA	TRBV29-1	TRBJ2-6	TGCAGCGTTGAAGACGAAGGTAGTGGGGCCAACGTCCTGACTTTC	CSVEDEGSGANVLTF
TRBD1	NA	TRBV4-3	TRBJ1-1	TGCGCCAGCAGCCAAGACCGGACAGGGGCCTATGAAGCTTTCTTT	CASSQDRTGAYEAFF
NA	NA	TRBV5-1	TRBJ2-7	TGCGCCAGCAGCGACACAAGGATCGAGCAGTACTTC	CASSDTRIEQYF
NA	NA	TRBV7-9	TRBJ2-3	TGTGCCAGCAGCTTAAGCCGGGGGCGAGGCACAGATACGCAGTATTTT	CASSLSRGRGTDTQYF
NA	NA	TRBV5-1	TRBJ2-5	TGCGCTAGCATTGGTTCTTTGGGGCCCCAAGAGACCCAGTACTTC	CASIGSLGPQETQYF
NA	NA	TRBV7-6	TRBJ2-7	TGTGCCAGCAGCTTTAGAGGTGGCGCCTACGAGCAGTACTTC	CASSFRGGAYEQYF
NA	few	TRBV9	TRBJ2-2	TGTGCCAGCAGCGTAGTCTCCGGGGAGCTGTTTTTT	CASSVVSGELFF
NA	NA	TRBV19	TRBJ1-5	TGTGCCAGTAGTGGGAGTTTCGGAGGGCCCCAGCATTTT	CASSGSFGGPQHF
TRBD1	few	TRBV19	TRBJ2-7	TGTGCCAGTAAGGTCTGGGGGACAGACTACGAGCAGTACTTC	CASKVWGTDYEQYF
NA	NA	TRBV7-9	TRBJ1-1	TGTGCCAGCAGTTCCAGGGGAAGGGGAATGAACACTGAAGCTTTCTTT	CASSSRGRGMNTEAFF
NA	NA	TRBV30	TRBJ2-7	TGTGCCTGGAGTGTACCAAGCAGGACCTACGAGCAGTACTTC	CAWSVPSRTYEQYF
NA	few	TRBV19	TRBJ2-1	TGTGCCAGTAGTATCGCGGTAGAGTACAATGAGCAGTTCTTC	CASSIAVEYNEQFF
NA	NA	TRBV5-1	TRBJ2-1	TGCGCCAGCAGCTTGTACGGCAATGAGCAGTTCTTC	CASSLYGNEQFF
NA	once	TRBV2	TRBJ2-5	TGTGCCAGCAGTGAGCAGCGGCAAGAGACCCAGTACTTC	CASSEQRQETQYF
NA	NA	TRBV4-1	TRBJ1-1	TGCGCCAGCAGCCAAGATCAAGGGGGCACTGAAGCTTTCTTT	CASSQDQGGTEAFF
TRBD1	NA	TRBV6-5	TRBJ2-6	TGTGCCGGCTTGGACAGGGGTACTGGGGCCAACGTCCTGACTTTC	CAGLDRGTGANVLTF
NA	few	TRBV6-5	TRBJ1-1	TGTGCCAGCAGTCCGTCCCTACACTACACTGAAGCTTTCTTT	CASSPSLHYTEAFF
NA	NA	TRBV9	TRBJ1-1	TGTGTCAGCAGCCTTAGGGCAGGGCGAATGAACACTGAAGCTTTCTTT	CVSSLRAGRMNTEAFF
NA	NA	TRBV28	TRBJ2-5	TGTGCCAGCAGTCCGGGGGAGACCCAGTACTTC	CASSPGETQYF
NA	NA	TRBV5-1	TRBJ1-6	TGCGCCAGCAGCTTGGGGCAGGCTAATTCACCCCTCCACTTT	CASSLGQANSPLHF
NA	NA	TRBV30	TRBJ2-5	TGTGCCTGGAGTCCCGGAGTACGTCCGGGAGAGCAGTACTTC	CAWSPGVRPGEQYF
TRBD1	NA	TRBV25-1	TRBJ2-5	TGTGCCAGCAGTAAGGGACAGGGGGCCGAGACCCAGTACTTC	CASSKGQGAETQYF
TRBD1	NA	TRBV11-2	TRBJ2-7	TGTGCCAGCAGCCCCTGGACAGGGGAAGACGAGCAGTACTTC	CASSPWTGEDEQYF
NA	NA	TRBV20-1	TRBJ2-1	TGCAGTGCTGGGTTTGGGTCTGAGCAGTTCTTC	CSAGFGSEQFF
NA	few	TRBV15	TRBJ2-5	TGTGCCACCAGCAGAGATTTACTAGGAAAGACCCAGTACTTC	CATSRDLLGKTQYF
NA	NA	TRBV6-5	TRBJ1-1	TGTGCCAGCAGGTGGGAACAGTCGAACACTGAAGCTTTCTTT	CASRWEQSNTEAFF
NA	NA	TRBV7-9	TRBJ2-1	TGTGCCAGCAGCTACGGAGGGCCTTCCTACAATGAGCAGTTCTTC	CASSYGGPSYNEQFF
NA	NA	TRBV5-6	TRBJ1-5	TGTGCCAGCAGCTTGGCCCAACAGGGAGGGAGTCAGCCCCAGCATTTT	CASSLAQQGGSQPQHF
TRBD1	NA	TRBV25-1	TRBJ2-7	TGTGCCAGCAGCCCGCGACAGGGGGTCTACGAGCAGTACTTC	CASSPRQGVYEQYF
TRBD1	NA	TRBV7-3	TRBJ2-6	TGTGCCAGCAGCCTACAGGGGGCTGGGGCCAACGTCCTGACTTTC	CASSLQGAGANVLTF
NA	few	TRBV28	TRBJ2-1	TGTGCCAGCAGTTCTTTAGTGATACCCTACAATGAGCAGTTCTTC	CASSSLVIPYNEQFF
TRBD1	NA	TRBV9	TRBJ2-3	TGTGCCAGCAGCGTAGGACAGGGGGCCGCTACGCAGTATTTT	CASSVGQGAATQYF
TRBD2	NA	TRBV5-1	TRBJ2-1	TGCGCCAGCAGCTCGTCCTCAGGTAGCGGGGGGACCTACAATGAGCAGTTCTTC	CASSSSSGSGGTYNEQFF
NA	NA	TRBV9	TRBJ2-7	TGTGCCAGCAGTGGGGCTTACGAGCAGTACTTC	CASSGAYEQYF